The sequence of this T cell receptor beta chain was determined in a study of shared T cell receptors in the human thymus. CDR1 and CDR2 (germline): MGHDK, SYGVNS. CDR3 length equals 17 residues. The J segment lost 3 bases and the V segment lost 2 bases, leaving 10 bases of the junction unmatched. This table comes from immunoSEQ multiplex PCR, and its TCRdb copy is limited to in-frame clones, with some not included. The sample lists just under 550,000 clones, 78% occurring once. The same data also contributed to another study, on human thymus T cells. That source reports: It was healthy Finnish infants having corrective surgery for congenital heart defects who were the donors. Obtained as resections during corrective heart surgery, the thymus tissue was then studied. Related research reported highly overlapping thymic repertoires among unrelated individuals.

This sequence originates from a boy younger than two with a congenital heart defect. The sequencing input was thymocytes. V gene TRBV25-1 combines with J gene TRBJ2-1, with TRBD2 matching over 7 bases. CDR3 nucleotide sequence: TGTGCCAGCAGTGAAGGGGAGGGCCACCCCCTCTACAATGAGCAGTTCTTC. Translation gives CASSEGEGHPLYNEQFF. The full variable domain, completed using reference TRBV25-1 and TRBJ2-1, is EADIYQTPRYLVIGTGKKITLECSQTMGHDKMYWYQQDPGMELHLIHYSYGVNSTEKGDLSSESTVSRIRTEHFPLTLESARPSHTSQYLCASSEGEGHPLYNEQFFGPGTRLTVL.